A selection of T cell receptor beta chains follows, all from one sample in a study of T cells after yellow fever vaccination. TCRdb used MiXCR to reprocess the 5' RACE reads, holding one entry per CDR3 protein. The sample carries some 350,000 distinct CDR3 sequences, over 5% recorded once. The specimen was PBMCs, collected 5 days after the yellow fever booster vaccination. The source is a man younger than 40 who received the YFV17D yellow fever vaccine. Both conserved end residues are trimmed from each CDR3. D genes are given only for firm matches. Part of the rows lack a size; the others show once, few, many or a class for expanded clones.

.,15,.,TRBJ2-2,TRBV7-3,ASSLPRTEIDTGELF
few,14,.,TRBJ2-7,TRBV19,ASSTIKQGMSYEQY
.,15,.,TRBJ1-3,TRBV5-1,ASSWMSGTSSGNTIY
few,16,.,TRBJ2-1,TRBV5-6,ASSLVSGRLLSYNEQF
many,13,TRBD2,TRBJ2-1,TRBV27,ASSSAGRKTYEQF
few,12,TRBD1,TRBJ1-4,TRBV5-1,ASSLTGGIEKLF
few,13,TRBD2,TRBJ2-1,TRBV18,ASSPATSGMGEQF
.,13,.,TRBJ2-3,TRBV20-1,SAWGSRASTDTQY
.,16,.,TRBJ2-3,TRBV25-1,ASSEYFTATHKSDTQY
.,9,.,TRBJ1-1,TRBV12-3/TRBV12-4,ASSLRSEAF
many,13,TRBD1,TRBJ2-3,TRBV7-6,ASSLQGAGTDTQY
few,14,.,TRBJ2-3,TRBV20-1,SAPRRDRTLGDTQY
few,17,.,TRBJ2-2,TRBV6-2/TRBV6-3,ASSKGTVVPTSNTGELF
.,11,TRBD2,TRBJ2-1,TRBV19,AILAGDENEQF
.,12,.,TRBJ2-1,TRBV20-1,SARDSVVYNEQF
few,13,.,TRBJ2-5,TRBV9,ASSLSASREETQY
.,13,.,TRBJ2-1,TRBV9,ASSVDLSTHNEQF
.,12,.,TRBJ2-3,TRBV6-1,ASTEPTKLDTQN
many,9,.,TRBJ1-2,TRBV29-1,SARDGDGYT
many,13,.,TRBJ2-1,TRBV5-1,ATGVSGGSYNEQF